Following are 16 T cell receptor beta chains from one sample sequenced in a study of immune heterogeneity within non-small cell lung tumors. Genomic DNA from bulk tumor acted as the template, and about 600 ng was loaded per sample. Surgeons took several biopsies per primary tumor, spaced far apart, during surgery. Patients underwent curative surgery for untreated, newly diagnosed non-small cell lung cancer. With 32 V and 13 J primers, multiplex PCR amplified the TCR beta CDR3. One entry per CDR3 protein results from TCRdb running MiXCR on the multiplex PCR reads. The sample lists around 6,000 distinct CDR3 sequences, under 25% seen once, with about 15% in the top ten. Sequenced: lung tumor tissue. The source is a female donor with non-small cell lung cancer.

This clonotype was recorded once. V is TRBV6-5 and J is TRBJ2-1, with TRBD2 identical over 9 bases. V shed 4 bases and J 1 base; nucleotides not matched to a gene: 8. CDR3 size: 17 residues. Germline assignment: CDR1 MNHEY and CDR2 SVGAGI. The DNA for the CDR3 is TGTGCCAGCAGTTTGGGCGGGAGGGTAGGGTCCTACAATGAGCAGTTCTTC. Translating gives CASSLGGRVGSYNEQFF.

By share, this clonotype counts as medium-sized. The chain combines TRBV27 with TRBJ1-2; 9 nucleotides line up with TRBD1. Germline CDR1 and CDR2: MNHEY and SMNVEV (reference sequence). V was clipped by 6 bases and J by 6 bases; unmatched bases: 8. The CDR3 is 14 residues long. CDR3 sequence: CASRPGTGSDGYTF. CDR3 bases: TGTGCCAGCAGGCCCGGGACAGGGTCAGATGGCTACACCTTC.

This clonotype is labeled as hyperexpanded. This chain joins TRBV2 and TRBJ1-5, with unresolved D. This CDR3 comprises 13 residues. Looked up from germline, CDR1 is SNHLY and CDR2 is FYNNEI. V was trimmed by 6 bases and J by 2 bases, leaving 8 bases between them. This CDR3 reads CASRRLGNQPQHF. The CDR3 DNA reads as TGTGCCAGCAGAAGACTTGGCAATCAGCCCCAGCATTTT.

The chain has TRBV20-1 and TRBJ2-5, with D tentatively TRBD2 (5 bases). The CDR3 runs to 14 residues. The V end lost 0 bases, the J end lost 7 bases, and 15 bases lay between the germline ends. Germline CDR1 reads DFQATT; CDR2 reads SNEGSKA (reference sequence). The CDR3 loop is CSARDRARARTQYF. In DNA form, the CDR3 reads TGCAGTGCTAGAGATAGAGCGCGGGCTAGGACCCAGTACTTC.

Within the sample, this clonotype is medium-sized. The V call is TRBV6-1, the J call TRBJ2-3; TRBD1 matches at 9 bases. Germline CDR1 and CDR2: MNHNS and SASEGT. The CDR3 consists of 15 residues. V shed 8 bases and J 3 bases; nucleotides not matched to a gene: 9. This chain's CDR3 is CASARTGEGTDTQYF. In DNA form, the CDR3 reads TGTGCCAGCGCCCGGACAGGGGAAGGGACAGATACGCAGTATTTT.

The chain combines TRBV7-8 with TRBJ1-4; D not resolved. Deletions cut 5 bases from V and 5 bases from J, with 6 bases between. Germline CDR1 reads SGHVS; CDR2 reads FQNEAQ. This CDR3 is 12 amino acids long. CDR3 protein: CASSPDNEKLFF. For the CDR3, the DNA is TGTGCCAGCAGCCCCGACAATGAAAAACTGTTTTTT.

In its sample, this clonotype ranks as medium-sized. V usage is TRBV19 and J usage is TRBJ2-1; 8 positions agree with TRBD2. Germline CDR1 and CDR2: LNHDA and SQIVND (reference sequence). The ends lost 6 bases at V and 5 bases at J; junction bases unmatched: 6. This CDR3 has 14 residues. CDR3 amino acids: CASRVAGMHNEQFF. The CDR3 nucleotides read TGTGCCAGTAGGGTAGCGGGGATGCACAATGAGCAGTTCTTC.

By sample fraction, this clonotype is medium-sized (0.01 to 0.1%). The chain employs TRBV6-5 and TRBJ1-2; maybe TRBD1 (5 bases). The CDR3 is made up of 15 amino acids. The V end was cut by 2 bases, the J end by 6 bases, with 16 bases between. Germline V gene sequence: CDR1 MNHEY, CDR2 SVGAGI. DNA of the CDR3: TGTGCCAGCAGTTACGCAGAGGGGAGTCTTGATGGCTACACCTTC. Amino acids: CASSYAEGSLDGYTF.

In its sample, this clonotype is medium-sized. The V and J genes are TRBV30 and TRBJ2-6; D not resolved. The CDR3 loop spans 16 amino acids. Germline loops: CDR1 GTSNPN, CDR2 SVGIG (reference sequence). V dropped 3 bases and J dropped 2 bases, with 14 bases sitting between them. CDR3 residues: CAWRQGWEAGANVLTF. In nucleotides, the CDR3 is TGTGCCTGGAGGCAAGGGTGGGAAGCTGGGGCCAACGTCCTGACTTTC.

Comment on this clonotype: Since a much larger clone is just one base distant, this may be a read error. The rearrangement links TRBV28 to TRBJ1-2; D uncertain. Germline V gene sequence: CDR1 MDHEN, CDR2 SYDVKM. V lost 6 bases and J lost 0, with 11 bases in between. This CDR3 spans 14 amino acids. CDR3 coding DNA: TGTGCCAGCAGGAGGCGGTCTACTAACTATGGCTACACCTTC. This translates into CASRRRSTNYGYTF.

This clonotype was counted between two and nine times. The V call is TRBV6-4, the J call TRBJ2-3; no firm D call. The V end lost 1 base, the J end lost 3 bases, and 20 bases lay between the germline ends. Germline V gene lookup returns CDR1 MRHNA and CDR2 SNTAGT. The CDR3 extends over 18 amino acids. The CDR3 is CASSDLLKPSSVTDTQYF. The CDR3 bases are TGTGCCAGCAGTGACTTGCTGAAACCTTCTTCGGTAACAGATACGCAGTATTTT.

A remark on this clonotype: A much larger clone differs by one base, so this may be a read error. The V gene is TRBV10-1, the J gene TRBJ1-1; TRBD1 matches 7 bases. V lost 6 bases to trimming and J lost 1 base; unmatched junction nucleotides: 5. The CDR3 is 14 amino acids. Germline lookup yields CDR1 WNHNN and CDR2 SYGVQD (reference sequence). The DNA for the CDR3 is TGCGCCAGCAGGGGGACAGCGGAGAACACTGAAGCTTTCTTT. This sequence encodes CASRGTAENTEAFF.

The rearrangement links TRBV6-1 to TRBJ2-7; D unclear. The CDR3 is made up of 13 amino acids. Trimming removed 5 bases from V and 6 bases from J, with 14 bases in between. Germline values: CDR1 MNHNS, CDR2 SASEGT. Written as DNA, the CDR3 is TGTGCCAGCAGTATAGCATCAGGAGTCGAGCAGTACTTC. Its protein is CASSIASGVEQYF.

Remarks on this clonotype: A much larger clone lies a single base off, so this may be a read error. The V gene is TRBV6-1, the J gene TRBJ2-7; no firm D call. The V end lost 2 bases, the J end lost 3 bases, and 11 bases lay between the germline ends. This CDR3 is built from 14 residues. In germline, CDR1 is MNHNS, CDR2 SASEGT. CDR3 DNA: TGTGCCAGCAGTGAAAGGGTGCTTGACTACGAGCAGTACTTC. The encoded protein is CASSERVLDYEQYF.

By share, this clonotype counts as medium-sized. The rearrangement joins TRBV7-8 to TRBJ2-6; D is unresolved. This CDR3 has 18 amino acids. The germline V gene has CDR1 SGHVS and CDR2 FQNEAQ. V lost 2 bases and J lost 0, with 14 bases in between. The CDR3 sequence: CASSLRSTARSGANVLTF. Here the CDR3 DNA reads TGTGCCAGCAGCTTAAGATCGACTGCCCGCTCTGGGGCCAACGTCCTGACTTTC.

In the case of this clonotype: A read error may be the cause here, since a much bigger clone is one base away. J is TRBJ2-3 and V is TRBV6-2 or TRBV6-3; possibly TRBD1 for D (5 bases). The CDR3 runs 15 residues. Germline CDR1 reads MNHEY; CDR2 reads SVGEGT. V lost 8 bases and J 3 bases, leaving 18 bases between the germline ends. CDR3 sequence: CASARIGEGTDTQYF. In DNA form, the CDR3 reads TGTGCCAGCGCCCGGATAGGGGAAGGGACAGATACGCAGTATTTT.